The 8 T cell receptor beta chains presented below share a single source sample, sequenced in a study of cytotoxic CD8 clonotypes in ibrutinib-treated CLL. Generated by immunoSEQ multiplex PCR, the TCRdb table keeps only in-frame clones and is missing some. This sample has roughly 150,000 clones, with 70% to 90% found just once. The specimen comprised PBMCs, sampled at disease progression, from a patient treated with ibrutinib. The receptors shown here come from a human donor with chronic lymphocytic leukemia.

This chain links TRBV10-3 with TRBJ1-5; D gene ambiguous. Germline CDR1 is ENHRY and CDR2 is SYGVKD. The CDR3 runs to 12 residues. Trimming took 4 bases from V and 8 from J, leaving 9 bases between them. The CDR3 DNA reads TGTGCCATCAGTGGGGAAGGCGAGCCCCAGCATTTT. Protein sequence: CAISGEGEPQHF.

The V call is TRBV4-3, the J call TRBJ2-3; no clear D. The germline gives CDR1 LGHNA, CDR2 YSLEER. The CDR3 is made up of 15 amino acids. V was shortened by 0 bases and J by 2 bases, with 9 bases between the two germline ends. CDR3 protein: CASSQDLANTDTQYF. DNA for the CDR3: TGCGCCAGCAGCCAAGATCTGGCGAACACAGATACGCAGTATTTT.

V is TRBV30 and J is TRBJ1-2; 9 bases align to TRBD1. The V and J ends lost 3 bases and 4 bases, in that order; junction bases with no gene match: 6. CDR3 length: 14 residues. Germline CDR1 reads GTSNPN; CDR2 reads SVGIG (reference sequence). CDR3 bases: TGTGCCTGGAGGCGGACAGGGGCCTTCTATGGCTACACCTTC. It specifies CAWRRTGAFYGYTF. Full variable domain (rest looked up from reference TRBV30 and TRBJ1-2): SQTIHQWPATLVQPVGSPLSLECTVEGTSNPNLYWYRQAAGRGLQLLFYSVGIGQISSEVPQNLSASRPQDRQFILSSKKLLLSDSGFYLCAWRRTGAFYGYTFGSGTRLTVV.

This clone was observed a few times. The gene calls are TRBV11-1 and TRBJ2-7, with 11 bases matching TRBD2. Germline V lookup: CDR1 SGHAT, CDR2 FQDESV (reference sequence). J gave up 4 bases and V 3 bases, and 2 bases lay outside the gene matches. This CDR3 comprises 14 residues. The DNA of the CDR3 is TGTGCCAGCAGCTTGGGACTAGCGGTTTACGAGCAGTACTTC. This sequence encodes CASSLGLAVYEQYF. The variable domain in full, completed from reference TRBV11-1 and TRBJ2-7, reads EAEVAQSPRYKITEKSQAVAFWCDPISGHATLYWYRQILGQGPELLVQFQDESVVDDSQLPKDRFSAERLKGVDSTLKIQPAELGDSAMYLCASSLGLAVYEQYFGPGTRLTVT.

V usage is TRBV6-5 and J usage is TRBJ1-2; 8 bases are a match to TRBD1. V dropped 1 base and J dropped 7; count of bases not matched to a gene: 8. The CDR3 runs 15 residues. Germline CDR1 MNHEY, CDR2 SVGAGI. Written as DNA, the CDR3 is TGTGCCAGCAGTTACTATGCAGGGGGCGCCGGTGGCTACACCTTC. Its translation: CASSYYAGGAGGYTF.

The chain joins TRBV5-5 to TRBJ2-7; D is perhaps TRBD1 or TRBD2 (5 bases each). The germline V gene encodes CDR1 SGHKS and CDR2 YYEKEE (reference sequence). The V gene lost 4 bases and the J gene lost 0 bases, with 14 bases spanning the gap. The CDR3 spans 15 residues. In nucleotides, the CDR3 is TGTGCCAGCAGCCGAGGGCAGGGTACCTCCTACGAGCAGTACTTC. The encoded protein is CASSRGQGTSYEQYF. The full variable domain, completed using reference TRBV5-5 and TRBJ2-7, is DAGVTQSPTHLIKTRGQQVTLRCSPISGHKSVSWYQQVLGQGPQFIFQYYEKEERGRGNFPDRFSARQFPNYSSELNVNALLLGDSALYLCASSRGQGTSYEQYFGPGTRLTVT.

As concerns this clone: Other DNA sequences from this sample encode an identical CDR3 as well. The gene calls are TRBV19 and TRBJ1-2; D is possibly TRBD1 (6 bases). Germline V lookup: CDR1 LNHDA, CDR2 SQIVND (reference sequence). V was shortened by 5 bases and J by 2 bases, with 6 bases between the two germline ends. The CDR3 covers 12 residues. The DNA for the CDR3 is TGTGCCAGTAGTGACAGGAACTATGGCTACACCTTC. It translates to CASSDRNYGYTF. Variable domain in full (rest from reference TRBV19 and TRBJ1-2): DGGITQSPKYLFRKEGQNVTLSCEQNLNHDAMYWYRQDPGQGLRLIYYSQIVNDFQKGDIAEGYSVSREKKESFPLTVTSAQKNPTAFYLCASSDRNYGYTFGSGTRLTVV.

The genes are TRBV7-3 and TRBJ2-1, with D perhaps TRBD1 (6 bases). The germline V gene encodes CDR1 SGHTA and CDR2 FQGTGA. The V and J ends lost 4 bases and 7 bases respectively, with 8 bases between them. The CDR3 runs to 12 residues. The CDR3: CASSSQGNEQFF. The CDR3 nucleotides read TGTGCCAGCAGCTCACAGGGTAATGAGCAGTTCTTC.